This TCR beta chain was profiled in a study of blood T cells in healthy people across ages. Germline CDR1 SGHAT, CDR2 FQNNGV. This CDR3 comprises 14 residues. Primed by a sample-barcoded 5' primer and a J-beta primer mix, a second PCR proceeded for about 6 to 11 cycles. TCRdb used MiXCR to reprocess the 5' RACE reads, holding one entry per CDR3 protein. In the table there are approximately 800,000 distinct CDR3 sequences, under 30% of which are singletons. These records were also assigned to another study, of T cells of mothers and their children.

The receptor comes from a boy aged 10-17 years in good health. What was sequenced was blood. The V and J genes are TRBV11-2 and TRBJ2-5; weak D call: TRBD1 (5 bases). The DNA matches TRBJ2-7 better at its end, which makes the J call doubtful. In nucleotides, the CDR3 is TGTGCCAGCAGCTTAGTAGACAGTTTCTACGAGCAGTACTTC. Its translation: CASSLVDSFYEQYF.